A selection of T cell receptor beta chains follows, all from one sample in a study of Ad26.COV2.S vaccination and SARS-CoV-2 variants. Produced via immunoSEQ multiplex PCR; TCRdb's table is partial and in-frame only. The sample includes about 280,000 clones, more than 70% seen only once; the top ten take over 2.5%. The specimen comprised peripheral blood, sampled in a trial of Ad26.COV2.S vaccine versus placebo. All receptors derive from a person between 18 and 59 years old who received the Ad26.COV2.S COVID-19 vaccine or a placebo. Both conserved end residues are part of each CDR3. Fields, in order: D gene, J gene, V gene, clone size, CDR3 DNA, CDR3 protein. A D gene is named only where the DNA matches it firmly. Some rows have no size entry. The others give once, few or many, or a class for an expanded clone.

>-|TRBJ1-2|TRBV6-5|-
TGTGCCAGCAGTCCTACTGGTGCAGGCCCCTATGGCTACACCTTC
CASSPTGAGPYGYTF
>TRBD1|TRBJ1-2|TRBV15|many
TGTGCCACCAGCAGCCGGACAGGGTCTGGCTACACCTTC
CATSSRTGSGYTF
>-|TRBJ2-7|TRBV28|once
TGTGCCAGCAGTTTCCTCACGGGGGAGCAGTACTTC
CASSFLTGEQYF
>TRBD1|TRBJ1-6|TRBV7-9|-
TGTGCCAGCAGCTTAGCCCCAGGGACAGGGTGGGATTCACCCCTCCACTTT
CASSLAPGTGWDSPLHF
>TRBD1|TRBJ2-5|TRBV5-1|-
TGCGCCAGCATTTTTGGGACAGGGGGCGCGGAGACCCAGTACTTC
CASIFGTGGAETQYF
>-|TRBJ2-1|TRBV6-5|-
TGTGCCACCAGACGGCAGTCTACTTACAATGAGCAGTTCTTC
CATRRQSTYNEQFF
>TRBD2|TRBJ2-5|TRBV30|-
TGTGCCTGGAGTAGACTAGCGGGAGAGACCCAGTACTTC
CAWSRLAGETQYF
>TRBD2|TRBJ2-1|TRBV5-4|-
TGTGCCAGCAGCTTGAGAGCGGGAGAGGGCAATGAGCAGTTCTTC
CASSLRAGEGNEQFF
>-|TRBJ1-1|TRBV7-9|-
TGTGCCAGCAGCTCGGACGGGCCGCGGACTGAAGCTTTCTTT
CASSSDGPRTEAFF
>-|TRBJ2-7|TRBV1|-
TGCACCAGCAGCCAAGCTGGACAGGGGGACTACGAGCAGTACTTC
CTSSQAGQGDYEQYF
>TRBD1|TRBJ1-1|TRBV10-2|-
TGCGCCAGCAGTGAGACGGGACAGGGGAACACTGAAGCTTTCTTT
CASSETGQGNTEAFF
>-|TRBJ2-7|TRBV28|-
TGTGCCAGCAGTGCTTTCCCTGGGCAGGGATGGCAATACGAGCAGTACTTC
CASSAFPGQGWQYEQYF
>TRBD2|TRBJ2-3|TRBV7-2|-
TGTGCCAGCAGCACACGACTAGCGGATTACACAGATACGCAGTATTTT
CASSTRLADYTDTQYF
>TRBD1|TRBJ1-1|TRBV30|-
TGTGCCTTCACGACAGGGGGCCCCACTGAAGCTTTCTTT
CAFTTGGPTEAFF
>TRBD1|TRBJ2-7|TRBV5-1|-
TGCGCCAGCAGCACCGGGACAGGGGTCGGATCCTACGAGCAGTACTTC
CASSTGTGVGSYEQYF